This is a list of T cell receptor beta chains from one sample in a study of identical twins. TCRdb re-called the 5' RACE reads through MiXCR, storing one row per CDR3 protein. The sample has 1,800,000 or so distinct CDR3 sequences; 25% to 35% are singletons. The specimen was cord blood. The source of these receptors is a newborn girl in good health. Each CDR3 is given with its conserved first and last residue. A D gene is named only where the DNA matches it firmly. Clone size appears in some rows only: once, few, many, or a class for an expanded clone.

cdr3_aa cdr3_nt clone_size v_call d_call j_call
CASSPEAGTYNEQFF TGCGCCAGCAGCCCGGAGGCAGGGACTTACAATGAGCAGTTCTTC NA TRBV5-1 NA TRBJ2-1
CSARAGLAGGSPSYEQYF TGCAGTGCTAGAGCTGGACTAGCGGGAGGATCGCCCTCCTACGAGCAGTACTTC few TRBV20-1 TRBD2 TRBJ2-7
CASSPRLVSADAQYF TGTGCCAGCAGTCCTCGGCTGGTTAGCGCAGATGCGCAGTATTTT NA TRBV12-3/TRBV12-4 NA TRBJ2-3
CASWEGTGGETQYF TGTGCCAGCTGGGAAGGGACAGGCGGGGAGACCCAGTACTTC NA TRBV7-2 TRBD1 TRBJ2-5
CASSHGLVVGTGELFF TGTGCCAGCAGCCACGGACTAGTAGTCGGCACCGGGGAGCTGTTTTTT NA TRBV3-1 TRBD2 TRBJ2-2
CASGPRSGRQYF TGTGCTAGTGGCCCAAGGAGTGGGAGGCAGTATTTT many TRBV12-5 NA TRBJ2-3
CTSSKSPGSSYNEQFF TGTACCAGCAGCAAAAGTCCAGGTTCCTCCTACAATGAGCAGTTCTTC NA TRBV21-1 NA TRBJ2-1
CASSESGQARGGYTF TGTGCCAGCAGTGAGTCGGGACAGGCCCGCGGGGGCTACACCTTC NA TRBV2 TRBD1 TRBJ1-2
CSASGSGPSSYNEQYF TGCAGTGCTAGTGGGAGCGGGCCCTCCTCCTACAATGAGCAGTACTTC NA TRBV20-1 NA TRBJ2-7
CASSDGHGNEAFF TGTGCCAGCAGTGATGGGCACGGAAATGAAGCTTTCTTT NA TRBV2 NA TRBJ1-1
CASSQSGTRLAKNIRYF TGTGCCAGCAGCCAATCCGGGACCCGACTAGCCAAAAACATTCGGTACTTC NA TRBV3-1 TRBD2 TRBJ2-4
CASSFPSTGAYGYTF TGTGCCAGCAGTTTTCCCTCCACAGGGGCCTATGGCTACACCTTC few TRBV28 TRBD1 TRBJ1-2
CASSAGTGASYEQYF TGTGCCAGCAGTGCCGGGACAGGGGCCTCCTACGAGCAGTACTTC NA TRBV11-2 TRBD1 TRBJ2-7
CASRHTGRGAYGYTF TGTGCCAGCAGACATACGGGACGGGGGGCGTATGGCTACACCTTC NA TRBV12-3/TRBV12-4 NA TRBJ1-2
CSARDLGAPNTGELFF TGCAGTGCTAGAGATCTCGGAGCCCCGAACACCGGGGAGCTGTTTTTT NA TRBV20-1 NA TRBJ2-2